Detailed here is one T cell receptor beta chain. This sample stems from a study of blood T cell repertoires in COVID-19. Study-wide context: Sources were T cells, B-cell-depleted T cells, or PBMCs; the material itself was cDNA or gDNA.

Per the study methods: From reference gene primer amplification, estimates of nucleated cell counts were derived. Measured with immunoSEQ multiplex PCR; TCRdb has only the in-frame clones, and not every one. V and J calls and clone size follow that table, whereas D and trimming were derived from the DNA. The sample lists about 180,000 clones; 70% to 90% were seen once. The sample was peripheral blood. The TCR sequence derives from a man between 65 and 80 years old with active or convalescent COVID-19.

CDR3 nucleotides: TGTGCCAGCAGTTCCGACAGCTATGGCTACACCTTC. It specifies CASSSDSYGYTF. V and J are TRBV2 and TRBJ1-2; D perhaps matches TRBD1 (5 bases). This CDR3 is built from 12 residues. Germline loops: CDR1 SNHLY, CDR2 FYNNEI. Trimming took off 5 bases at V and 4 bases at J, with 8 bases between the two ends.